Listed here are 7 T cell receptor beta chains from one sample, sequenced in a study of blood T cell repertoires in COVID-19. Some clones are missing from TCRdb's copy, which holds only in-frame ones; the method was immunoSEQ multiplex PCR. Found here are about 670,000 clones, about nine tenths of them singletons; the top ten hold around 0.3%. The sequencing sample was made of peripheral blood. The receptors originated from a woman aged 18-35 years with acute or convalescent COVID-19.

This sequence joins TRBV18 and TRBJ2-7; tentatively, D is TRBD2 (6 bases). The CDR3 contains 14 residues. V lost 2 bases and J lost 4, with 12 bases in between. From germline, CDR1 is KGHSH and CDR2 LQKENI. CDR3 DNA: TGTGCCAGCTCACCAGGGAGGAGGTGGTACGAGCAGTACTTC. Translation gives CASSPGRRWYEQYF.

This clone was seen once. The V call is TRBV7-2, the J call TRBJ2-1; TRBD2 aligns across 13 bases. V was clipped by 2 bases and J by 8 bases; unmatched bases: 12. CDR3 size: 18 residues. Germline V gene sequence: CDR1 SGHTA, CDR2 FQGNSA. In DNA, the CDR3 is TGTGCCAGCAGCTTACCCTCCACTAGCGGGGGGGCAGGAGATGAGCAGTTCTTC. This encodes CASSLPSTSGGAGDEQFF.

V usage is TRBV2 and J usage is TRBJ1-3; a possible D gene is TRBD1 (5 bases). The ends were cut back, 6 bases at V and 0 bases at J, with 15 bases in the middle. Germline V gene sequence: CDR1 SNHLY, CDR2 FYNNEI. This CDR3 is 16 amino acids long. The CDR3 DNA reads TGTGCCAGCAGCCGAGCTGGGGCGCGCTCTGGAAACACCATATATTTT. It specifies CASSRAGARSGNTIYF. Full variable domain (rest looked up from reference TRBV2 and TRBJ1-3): EPEVTQTPSHQVTQMGQEVILRCVPISNHLYFYWYRQILGQKVEFLVSFYNNEISEKSEIFDDQFSVERPDGSNFTLKIRSTKLEDSAMYFCASSRAGARSGNTIYFGEGSWLTVV.

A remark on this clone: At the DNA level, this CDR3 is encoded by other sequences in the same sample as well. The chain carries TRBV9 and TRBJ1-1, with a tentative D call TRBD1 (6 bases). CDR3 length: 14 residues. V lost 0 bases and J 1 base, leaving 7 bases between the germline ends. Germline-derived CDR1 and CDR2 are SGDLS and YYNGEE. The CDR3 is CASSVVGGNTEAFF. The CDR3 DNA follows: TGTGCCAGCAGCGTAGTAGGGGGGAACACTGAAGCTTTCTTT. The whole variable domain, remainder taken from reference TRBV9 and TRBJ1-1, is DSGVTQTPKHLITATGQRVTLRCSPRSGDLSVYWYQQSLDQGLQFLIQYYNGEERAKGNILERFSAQQFPDLHSELNLSSLELGDSALYFCASSVVGGNTEAFFGQGTRLTVV.

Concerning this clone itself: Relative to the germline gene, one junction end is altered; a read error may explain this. The CDR3 region has the DNA TGCAGCGTTTTCGGGGGAATGAACGCTGAAGCTTTCTTT. As protein: CSVFGGMNAEAFF. The rearrangement links TRBV29-1 to TRBJ1-1; tentative D call: TRBD1 (5 bases). Germline values: CDR1 SQVTM, CDR2 ANQGSEA. The CDR3 length is 13 residues.

The CDR3 is CASGSPIPGQVPEKLFF. CDR3 sequence (DNA): TGTGCTAGTGGTTCTCCCATTCCGGGACAGGTTCCCGAAAAACTGTTTTTT. This sequence joins TRBV12-5 and TRBJ1-4; the match to TRBD1 covers 8 bases. Trimming cost V 4 bases and J 8 bases; bases outside gene matches: 15. Looked up from germline, CDR1 is LGHNT and CDR2 is FRNRAP. CDR3 length: 17 residues.

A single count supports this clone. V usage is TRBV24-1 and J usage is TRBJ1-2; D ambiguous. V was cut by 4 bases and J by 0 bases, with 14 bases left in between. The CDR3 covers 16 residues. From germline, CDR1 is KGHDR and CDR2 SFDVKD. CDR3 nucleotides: TGTGCCACCAGTGACACCCACGCGGGTCCTAACTATGGCTACACCTTC. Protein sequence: CATSDTHAGPNYGYTF.